This TCR beta chain was profiled in a study of cytotoxic CD8 clonotypes in ibrutinib-treated CLL. Study-wide findings and caveats: Under treatment, the uncommon public clonotypes either contracted or remained stable.

The CDR3 length is 14 residues. V was trimmed by 2 bases and J by 2 bases, leaving 9 bases between them. The germline gives CDR1 LNHNV, CDR2 YYDKDF (reference sequence). The targeted sequencing depth was 1 in 200,000 to 1 in 1 million T cells. Profiled with immunoSEQ multiplex PCR; TCRdb holds only in-frame clones, not every one. The repertoire consists of about 60,000 clones, with roughly 50% occurring once and the leading ten covering roughly a quarter. On this clone itself: Its antigen is unidentified.

With cryopreserved PBMCs as the source, 1.5 to 2 micrograms of genomic DNA went to TCR beta libraries. This specimen was PBMCs, taken at disease progression, from a patient treated with ibrutinib. The sequence came from a human donor with chronic lymphocytic leukemia. The chain joins TRBV15 to TRBJ1-2; D may be TRBD1 (6 bases). CDR3 in DNA: TGTGCCACCAGCAGACAGGGGCTGAACTATGGCTACACCTTC. Translation gives CATSRQGLNYGYTF.